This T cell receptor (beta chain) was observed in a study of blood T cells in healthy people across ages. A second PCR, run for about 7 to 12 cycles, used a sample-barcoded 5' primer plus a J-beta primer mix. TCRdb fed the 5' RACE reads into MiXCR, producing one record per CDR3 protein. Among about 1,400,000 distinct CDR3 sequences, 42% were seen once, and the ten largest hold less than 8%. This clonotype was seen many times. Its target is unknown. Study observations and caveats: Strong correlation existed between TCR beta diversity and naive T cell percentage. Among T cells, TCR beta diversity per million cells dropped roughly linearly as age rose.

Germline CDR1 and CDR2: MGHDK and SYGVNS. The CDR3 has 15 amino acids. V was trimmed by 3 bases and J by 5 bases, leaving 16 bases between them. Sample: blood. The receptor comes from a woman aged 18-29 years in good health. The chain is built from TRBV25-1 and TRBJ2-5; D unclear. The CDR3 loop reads CASSDLTVAVETQYF. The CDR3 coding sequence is TGTGCCAGCAGTGATTTGACGGTGGCAGTCGAGACCCAGTACTTC.